These T cell receptor beta chains were read from a single sample in a study of blood T cell repertoires in COVID-19. The data were produced by immunoSEQ multiplex PCR, yet TCRdb's version contains in-frame clones alone and is incomplete. Among about 150,000 clones listed, 80% to 90% were seen once. The sample taken for sequencing was PBMCs or T cells enriched from blood (not recorded which). The receptors stem from a man aged 50 or older who had recovered from COVID-19. The CDR3 runs from the conserved cysteine through the conserved F or W. The order of the fields is clone size, D gene, J gene, V gene, CDR3 protein, CDR3 DNA. D genes are given only for firm matches. Clone size is stated in some rows and not others, as once, few, many or a class when expanded.

clone_size: few
d_call: NA
j_call: TRBJ2-2
v_call: TRBV7-3
cdr3_aa: CASSADYSGELFF
cdr3_nt: TGTGCCAGCAGCGCCGACTATTCCGGGGAGCTGTTTTTT

clone_size: NA
d_call: NA
j_call: TRBJ1-3
v_call: TRBV19
cdr3_aa: CASSIGLGRSGNTIYF
cdr3_nt: TGTGCCAGTAGTATAGGGCTGGGGCGCTCTGGAAACACCATATATTTT

clone_size: NA
d_call: TRBD1
j_call: TRBJ2-2
v_call: TRBV7-9
cdr3_aa: CASSLIPPGTGATGELFF
cdr3_nt: TGTGCCAGCAGCTTAATCCCCCCTGGGACAGGGGCCACCGGGGAGCTGTTTTTT

clone_size: NA
d_call: TRBD1
j_call: TRBJ1-6
v_call: TRBV5-8
cdr3_aa: CASSSGRDRANSPLHF
cdr3_nt: TGTGCCAGCAGCTCGGGCCGGGACAGGGCAAATTCACCCCTCCACTTT

clone_size: NA
d_call: TRBD2
j_call: TRBJ2-3
v_call: TRBV7-6
cdr3_aa: CASSLFLAGRTDTQYF
cdr3_nt: TGTGCCAGCAGCTTATTCCTAGCGGGACGCACAGATACGCAGTATTTT

clone_size: NA
d_call: NA
j_call: TRBJ1-1
v_call: TRBV3-1/TRBV3-2
cdr3_aa: CASSSQGHEAFF
cdr3_nt: TGTGCCAGCAGCTCACAGGGTCATGAAGCTTTCTTT

clone_size: NA
d_call: TRBD1
j_call: TRBJ2-7
v_call: TRBV7-2
cdr3_aa: CASSQETGIFYEQYF
cdr3_nt: TGTGCCAGCAGCCAGGAGACAGGGATATTTTACGAGCAGTACTTC

clone_size: NA
d_call: TRBD1
j_call: TRBJ1-1
v_call: TRBV28
cdr3_aa: CASNRADRANTEAFF
cdr3_nt: TGTGCCAGCAACCGGGCGGACAGGGCGAACACTGAAGCTTTCTTT

clone_size: NA
d_call: NA
j_call: TRBJ1-2
v_call: TRBV19
cdr3_aa: CASSIGQRPVRGYTF
cdr3_nt: TGTGCCAGTAGTATAGGACAGAGGCCTGTAAGGGGCTACACCTTC

clone_size: NA
d_call: NA
j_call: TRBJ1-2
v_call: TRBV12-3/TRBV12-4
cdr3_aa: CASRYSGYGYTF
cdr3_nt: TGTGCCAGCAGGTATTCCGGCTATGGCTACACCTTC

clone_size: NA
d_call: TRBD1
j_call: TRBJ1-4
v_call: TRBV27
cdr3_aa: CASSSAGTGEKLFF
cdr3_nt: TGTGCCAGCAGCTCAGCGGGGACAGGGGAAAAACTGTTTTTT

clone_size: NA
d_call: NA
j_call: TRBJ1-2
v_call: TRBV7-2
cdr3_aa: CASSLQANYGYTF
cdr3_nt: TGTGCCAGCAGCTTGCAGGCTAACTATGGCTACACCTTC

clone_size: NA
d_call: NA
j_call: TRBJ2-5
v_call: TRBV7-9
cdr3_aa: CASSLDSETQYF
cdr3_nt: TGTGCCAGCAGCTTAGACAGTGAGACCCAGTACTTC

clone_size: once
d_call: TRBD2
j_call: TRBJ2-2
v_call: TRBV11-2
cdr3_aa: CASSFPGLAGLTGELFF
cdr3_nt: TGTGCCAGCAGCTTTCCGGGACTAGCGGGTCTCACCGGGGAGCTGTTTTTT

clone_size: NA
d_call: NA
j_call: TRBJ2-4
v_call: TRBV7-8
cdr3_aa: CASSLGVPGAKNIQYF
cdr3_nt: TGTGCCAGCAGCTTAGGAGTTCCCGGGGCCAAAAACATTCAGTACTTC

clone_size: NA
d_call: TRBD2
j_call: TRBJ2-5
v_call: TRBV18
cdr3_aa: CASSPGTSGGRETQYF
cdr3_nt: TGTGCCAGCTCACCTGGGACTAGCGGGGGACGAGAGACCCAGTACTTC

clone_size: NA
d_call: TRBD2
j_call: TRBJ2-7
v_call: TRBV3-1/TRBV3-2
cdr3_aa: CASSHRGTSLYEQYF
cdr3_nt: TGTGCCAGCAGCCATCGTGGGACTAGTCTCTACGAGCAGTACTTC

clone_size: NA
d_call: NA
j_call: TRBJ1-1
v_call: TRBV29-1
cdr3_aa: CSVEGGSEAFF
cdr3_nt: TGCAGCGTTGAGGGGGGATCTGAAGCTTTCTTT

clone_size: NA
d_call: NA
j_call: TRBJ2-3
v_call: TRBV5-6
cdr3_aa: CASRVGHGTQYF
cdr3_nt: TGTGCCAGCAGAGTGGGACATGGTACGCAGTATTTT

clone_size: NA
d_call: NA
j_call: TRBJ2-7
v_call: TRBV5-5
cdr3_aa: CASSYLGGEAPYEQYF
cdr3_nt: TGTGCCAGCAGCTATCTCGGGGGAGAGGCGCCCTACGAGCAGTACTTC

clone_size: NA
d_call: NA
j_call: TRBJ1-2
v_call: TRBV12-3/TRBV12-4
cdr3_aa: CASSLQGFGYTF
cdr3_nt: TGTGCCAGCAGTTTACAGGGTTTCGGCTACACCTTC

clone_size: NA
d_call: TRBD2
j_call: TRBJ2-1
v_call: TRBV7-7
cdr3_aa: CASSLRGGNRNEQFF
cdr3_nt: TGTGCCAGCAGCTTGCGGGGGGGCAATAGGAATGAGCAGTTCTTC

clone_size: NA
d_call: NA
j_call: TRBJ2-1
v_call: TRBV18
cdr3_aa: CASSGQGFYNEQFF
cdr3_nt: TGTGCCAGCTCCGGGCAGGGGTTCTACAATGAGCAGTTCTTC

clone_size: NA
d_call: TRBD1
j_call: TRBJ1-2
v_call: TRBV6-5
cdr3_aa: CASSTTGIGYTF
cdr3_nt: TGTGCCAGCAGTACGACAGGGATCGGCTACACCTTC

clone_size: NA
d_call: NA
j_call: TRBJ2-7
v_call: TRBV11-2
cdr3_aa: CASSSYRETHEQYF
cdr3_nt: TGTGCCAGCAGCTCCTACAGGGAAACCCACGAGCAGTACTTC

clone_size: few
d_call: NA
j_call: TRBJ1-6
v_call: TRBV18
cdr3_aa: CASSPRVELSNSPLHF
cdr3_nt: TGTGCCAGCTCACCACGGGTGGAACTAAGTAATTCACCCCTCCACTTT

clone_size: NA
d_call: NA
j_call: TRBJ1-1
v_call: TRBV5-1
cdr3_aa: CASGEDTLNTEAFF
cdr3_nt: TGCGCCAGCGGGGAGGACACTTTGAACACTGAAGCTTTCTTT

clone_size: NA
d_call: TRBD2
j_call: TRBJ2-3
v_call: TRBV11-2
cdr3_aa: CASSLVLSGGADTQYF
cdr3_nt: TGTGCCAGCAGCTTAGTCTTGAGCGGGGGGGCAGATACGCAGTATTTT

clone_size: NA
d_call: NA
j_call: TRBJ1-1
v_call: TRBV20-1
cdr3_aa: CSAGGDTEAFF
cdr3_nt: TGCAGTGCCGGGGGGGACACTGAAGCTTTCTTT

clone_size: NA
d_call: NA
j_call: TRBJ1-1
v_call: TRBV5-1
cdr3_aa: CASSLGWQGTNTEAFF
cdr3_nt: TGCGCCAGCAGCTTGGGATGGCAGGGAACCAACACTGAAGCTTTCTTT

clone_size: few
d_call: TRBD1
j_call: TRBJ1-2
v_call: TRBV13
cdr3_aa: CASSDRDRAYGYTF
cdr3_nt: TGTGCCAGCAGCGATCGGGACAGGGCCTATGGCTACACCTTC